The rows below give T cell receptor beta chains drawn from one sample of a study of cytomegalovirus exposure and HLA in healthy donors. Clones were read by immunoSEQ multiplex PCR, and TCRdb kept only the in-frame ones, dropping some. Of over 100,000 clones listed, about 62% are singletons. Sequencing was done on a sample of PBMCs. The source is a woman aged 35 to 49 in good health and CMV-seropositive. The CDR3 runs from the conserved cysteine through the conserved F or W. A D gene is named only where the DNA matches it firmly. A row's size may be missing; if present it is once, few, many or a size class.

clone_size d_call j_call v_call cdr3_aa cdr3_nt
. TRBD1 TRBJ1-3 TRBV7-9 CASSIQGTDGNTIYF TGTGCCAGCAGCATACAGGGGACAGATGGAAACACCATATATTTT
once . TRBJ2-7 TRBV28 CASSSALSRGEQYF TGTGCCAGCAGTTCAGCCCTGTCGAGAGGGGAGCAGTACTTC
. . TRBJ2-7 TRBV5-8 CASSTHSGVRINYEQYF TGTGCCAGCAGCACGCACTCAGGGGTCCGAATAAACTACGAGCAGTACTTC
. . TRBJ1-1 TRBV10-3 CAITAIGGNTEAFF TGTGCCATCACAGCAATAGGGGGGAACACTGAAGCTTTCTTT
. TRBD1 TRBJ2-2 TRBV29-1 CSTDRGTGELFF TGCAGCACCGACAGGGGCACCGGGGAGCTGTTTTTT
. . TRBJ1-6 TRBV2 CASSEAAADNSPLHF TGTGCCAGCAGTGAAGCGGCGGCTGATAATTCACCCCTCCACTTT
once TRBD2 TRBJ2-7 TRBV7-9 CASSWGTSDEQYF TGTGCCAGCAGCTGGGGGACTAGTGACGAGCAGTACTTC
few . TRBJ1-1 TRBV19 CASRSYTEAFF TGTGCCAGTAGGTCCTACACTGAAGCTTTCTTT
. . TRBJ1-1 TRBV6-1 CASSPPGHQNTEAFF TGTGCCAGCAGTCCACCGGGACACCAGAACACTGAAGCTTTCTTT
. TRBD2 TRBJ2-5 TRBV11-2 CASSLALAGGTQYF TGTGCCAGCAGCTTAGCACTAGCGGGGGGGACCCAGTACTTC
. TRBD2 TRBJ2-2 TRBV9 CASSVAAGVSTGELFF TGTGCCAGCAGCGTAGCAGCGGGGGTCTCTACCGGGGAGCTGTTTTTT
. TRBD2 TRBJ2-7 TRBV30 CAWSVRLAGVYEQYF TGTGCCTGGAGTGTAAGGCTAGCGGGAGTATACGAGCAGTACTTC
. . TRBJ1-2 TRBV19 CASSIGVSNYGYTF TGTGCCAGTAGTATCGGGGTTTCTAACTATGGCTACACCTTC
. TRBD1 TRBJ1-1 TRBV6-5 CASSYLGTGTTEAFF TGTGCCAGCAGTTACCTTGGGACAGGGACCACTGAAGCTTTCTTT
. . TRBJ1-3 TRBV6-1 CASSEGGAGNTIYF TGTGCCAGCAGTGAGGGGGGTGCTGGAAACACCATATATTTT
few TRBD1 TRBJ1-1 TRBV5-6 CASSLIFLTGGSTEAFF TGTGCCAGCAGCTTAATATTTTTGACAGGGGGGAGCACTGAAGCTTTCTTT
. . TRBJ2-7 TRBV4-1 CASSQGGAHSYEQYF TGCGCCAGCAGCCAAGGGGGCGCTCATTCCTACGAGCAGTACTTC
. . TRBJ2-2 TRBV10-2 CASRGGTGELFF TGCGCCAGCAGAGGGGGAACCGGGGAGCTGTTTTTT
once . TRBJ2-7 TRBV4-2 CASSQGGGYEQYF TGTGCCAGCAGCCAAGGAGGGGGATACGAGCAGTACTTC
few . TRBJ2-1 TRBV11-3 CASSLGQPLVNEQFF TGTGCCAGCAGCTTGGGGCAGCCTTTAGTTAATGAGCAGTTCTTC
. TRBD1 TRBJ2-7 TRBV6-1 CASSEQTGNSEQYF TGTGCCAGCAGTGAACAGACAGGGAACTCCGAGCAGTACTTC
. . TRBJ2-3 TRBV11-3 CASSLGQTDTQYF TGTGCCAGCAGCTTAGGACAGACAGATACGCAGTATTTT
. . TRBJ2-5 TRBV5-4 CASSLGSGVPNEGQYF TGTGCCAGCAGCCTGGGATCCGGGGTGCCCAATGAGGGCCAGTACTTC
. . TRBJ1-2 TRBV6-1 CASSEFTGVAGYTF TGTGCCAGCAGTGAATTCACGGGGGTTGCTGGCTACACCTTC
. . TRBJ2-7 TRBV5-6 CASIFRGTGSYEQYF TGTGCCAGCATATTTCGGGGCACCGGGAGTTACGAGCAGTACTTC
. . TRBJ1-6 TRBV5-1 CANTGLDSPLHF TGCGCCAACACAGGGCTTGACTCACCCCTCCACTTT
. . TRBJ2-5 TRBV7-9 CASSSGETQYF TGTGCCAGCAGCTCGGGGGAGACCCAGTACTTC